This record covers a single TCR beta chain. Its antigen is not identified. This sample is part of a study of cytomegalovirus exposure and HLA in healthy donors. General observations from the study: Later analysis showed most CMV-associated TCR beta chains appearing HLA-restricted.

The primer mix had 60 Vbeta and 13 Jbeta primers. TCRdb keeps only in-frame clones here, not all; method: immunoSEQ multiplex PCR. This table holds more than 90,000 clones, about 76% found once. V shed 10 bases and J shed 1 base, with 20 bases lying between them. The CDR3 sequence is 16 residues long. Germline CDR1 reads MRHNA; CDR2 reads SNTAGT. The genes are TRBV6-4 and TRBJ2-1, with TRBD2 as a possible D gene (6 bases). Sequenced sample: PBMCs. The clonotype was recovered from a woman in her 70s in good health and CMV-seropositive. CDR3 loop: CATGRPPAGSYNEQFF. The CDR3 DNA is TGTGCCACCGGACGGCCCCCGGCGGGGTCCTACAATGAGCAGTTCTTC.